The rows below give T cell receptor beta chains drawn from one sample of a study of Ad26.COV2.S vaccination and SARS-CoV-2 variants. Assay: immunoSEQ multiplex PCR; the TCRdb copy retains only in-frame clones and omits some. The table lists around 370,000 clones, more than 75% of them singletons. Sequencing was performed on peripheral blood, taken in a trial of Ad26.COV2.S vaccine versus placebo. Every receptor here comes from a person aged 18-60 years who received the Ad26.COV2.S COVID-19 vaccine or a placebo. The CDR3 runs from the conserved cysteine through the conserved F or W. The D gene is left open where the match is weak. Some rows mark clone size as missing; the rest say once, few, many or name a class of expanded clone.

.	TRBJ2-1	TRBV7-2	.	CASSLAQEVEQFF	TGTGCCAGCAGCTTAGCCCAGGAGGTTGAGCAGTTCTTC
.	TRBJ2-3	TRBV29-1	.	CSVVAASTDTQYF	TGCAGCGTTGTTGCGGCTAGCACAGATACGCAGTATTTT
many	TRBJ2-3	TRBV5-1	TRBD2	CASSSSGGSTDTQYF	TGCGCCAGCAGCTCAAGCGGGGGGAGCACAGATACGCAGTATTTT
once	TRBJ2-2	TRBV2	.	CASRGGRENTGELFF	TGTGCCAGCAGGGGGGGCAGGGAGAACACCGGGGAGCTGTTTTTT
.	TRBJ1-2	TRBV5-1	.	CASSGTAGYFGYTF	TGCGCCAGCAGCGGGACGGCCGGCTATTTTGGCTACACCTTC
.	TRBJ2-5	TRBV4-1	.	CASSQSGVGSIQETQYF	TGCGCCAGCAGCCAATCTGGGGTAGGGAGCATCCAAGAGACCCAGTACTTC
.	TRBJ1-2	TRBV18	TRBD1	CASSPLDRGAYGYTF	TGTGCCAGCTCACCACTCGACAGGGGGGCCTATGGCTACACCTTC
.	TRBJ2-7	TRBV6-6	TRBD1	CASGTTGGDYEQYF	TGTGCCAGCGGTACGACAGGGGGCGACTACGAGCAGTACTTC
.	TRBJ2-7	TRBV5-4	.	CASSLAGQGSSYEQYF	TGTGCCAGCAGCTTGGCAGGCCAGGGGAGCTCCTACGAGCAGTACTTC
.	TRBJ1-1	TRBV7-9	.	CASSLVGSQTEAFF	TGTGCCAGCAGCTTAGTTGGCAGTCAGACTGAAGCTTTCTTT
.	TRBJ2-7	TRBV27	TRBD1	CASGRDRVYEQYF	TGTGCCAGCGGGAGGGACAGGGTCTACGAGCAGTACTTC
.	TRBJ1-2	TRBV5-1	.	CASSWFSGQGGYTF	TGCGCCAGCAGCTGGTTCTCCGGGCAAGGGGGCTACACCTTC
.	TRBJ1-1	TRBV5-6	TRBD1	CASSLVGTGRRGTEAFF	TGTGCCAGCAGCTTGGTTGGGACAGGACGTCGAGGGACTGAAGCTTTCTTT
.	TRBJ1-5	TRBV5-1	.	CASSLVGGDQPQHF	TGCGCCAGCAGCTTGGTCGGGGGAGATCAGCCCCAGCATTTT
.	TRBJ2-7	TRBV4-3	.	CASSQRLVEEQYF	TGCGCCAGCAGCCAACGACTAGTAGAAGAGCAGTACTTC
once	TRBJ1-3	TRBV9	.	CASSAVDNSGNTIYF	TGTGCCAGCAGCGCGGTTGACAACTCTGGAAACACCATATATTTT
.	TRBJ1-1	TRBV7-2	TRBD1	CASRQDRVTEAFF	TGTGCCAGCAGGCAAGACAGGGTCACTGAAGCTTTCTTT
.	TRBJ2-3	TRBV19	TRBD2	CASRTGTRNTDTQYF	TGTGCCAGTAGGACCGGGACTAGAAACACAGATACGCAGTATTTT
.	TRBJ2-7	TRBV24-1	.	CATSGGPSYEQYF	TGTGCCACCAGTGGAGGGCCATCCTACGAGCAGTACTTC
.	TRBJ2-1	TRBV24-1	TRBD2	CATSAVRLAGRVNEQFF	TGTGCCACCAGTGCCGTTAGACTAGCGGGGAGGGTAAATGAGCAGTTCTTC
.	TRBJ1-2	TRBV3-1/TRBV3-2	.	CASSQSAGATYGYTF	TGTGCCAGCAGCCAATCGGCAGGGGCGACCTATGGCTACACCTTC
few	TRBJ2-1	TRBV28	TRBD2	CASSSSSTSGSYNEQFF	TGTGCCAGCAGTTCCTCCTCGACTAGCGGGAGCTACAATGAGCAGTTCTTC
.	TRBJ2-1	TRBV6-2/TRBV6-3	TRBD2	CASSFFRLANYNEQFF	TGTGCCAGCAGTTTCTTCCGACTAGCGAACTACAATGAGCAGTTCTTC
.	TRBJ1-3	TRBV10-3	.	CATQGGQLGNTIYF	TGTGCCACCCAAGGTGGACAGCTTGGAAACACCATATATTTT
.	TRBJ2-2	TRBV6-5	.	CASSPYLQGTGELFF	TGTGCCAGCAGTCCCTATTTGCAGGGGACCGGGGAGCTGTTTTTT
.	TRBJ2-3	TRBV6-6	.	CASSYGGIRADTQYF	TGTGCCAGCAGTTACGGCGGTATTCGGGCAGATACGCAGTATTTT
.	TRBJ2-5	TRBV24-1	.	CATSGDSLQETQYF	TGTGCCACCAGTGGTGATAGTCTGCAAGAGACCCAGTACTTC
.	TRBJ2-7	TRBV4-3	TRBD2	CASSQRASGGPYEQYF	TGCGCCAGCAGCCAAAGGGCTAGCGGGGGGCCCTACGAGCAGTACTTC